The 30 T cell receptor beta chains listed next were all sequenced from one sample in a study of long-term antiretroviral therapy in people with HIV. This was the immunoSEQ v3.0 assay at survey level. Assay used: immunoSEQ multiplex PCR; TCRdb lists only in-frame clones, some missing. The data show around 4,800 clones, more than 75% seen once. The sample in question was unsorted PBMCs, obtained 1.3 years after starting antiretroviral therapy. These receptors came from a woman aged 45-65 years with HIV.

The chain couples TRBV5-1 to TRBJ2-1, with a tentative D call TRBD1 (6 bases). V was cut by 4 bases and J by 6 bases, with 11 bases left in between. The CDR3 sequence is 13 residues long. CDR1 and CDR2 (germline): SGHRS, YFSETQ. CDR3 protein: CASSDTGFNEQFF. CDR3 sequence (DNA): TGCGCCAGCAGCGATACAGGGTTCAATGAGCAGTTCTTC.

This chain links TRBV14 with TRBJ1-2; D call uncertain. The CDR3 is 16 residues long. Trimming pared 1 base from V and 9 bases from J, leaving 21 bases between. CDR1 and CDR2 from the germline V gene are SGHDN and FVKESK. This CDR3 reads CASSQGRSLDIRSYTF. The CDR3 coding sequence is TGTGCCAGCAGCCAAGGGCGGAGCCTCGACATAAGGAGCTACACCTTC. Looking up the rest from reference TRBV14 and TRBJ1-2 gives the full variable domain: EAGVTQFPSHSVIEKGQTVTLRCDPISGHDNLYWYRRVMGKEIKFLLHFVKESKQDESGMPNNRFLAERTGGTYSTLKVQPAELEDSGVYFCASSQGRSLDIRSYTFGSGTRLTVV.

The chain couples TRBV9 to TRBJ2-3; D remains ambiguous. V lost 0 bases to trimming and J lost 4 bases, with 15 bases between them. Germline CDR1 SGDLS, CDR2 YYNGEE. There are 16 residues in the CDR3. CDR3: CASSVGRGPTSDTQYF. The CDR3 DNA reads TGTGCCAGCAGCGTAGGAAGAGGCCCCACATCAGATACGCAGTATTTT. Based on the CDR3 plus reference TRBV9 and TRBJ2-3, the full variable domain is DSGVTQTPKHLITATGQRVTLRCSPRSGDLSVYWYQQSLDQGLQFLIQYYNGEERAKGNILERFSAQQFPDLHSELNLSSLELGDSALYFCASSVGRGPTSDTQYFGPGTRLTVL.

The chain links TRBV7-2 to TRBJ2-3; 7 bases align to TRBD2. Looked up from germline, CDR1 is SGHTA and CDR2 is FQGNSA. The J segment lost 2 bases and the V segment lost 0 bases, leaving 2 bases of the junction unmatched. The CDR3 is made up of 15 amino acids. CDR3: CASSLAGGVTDTQYF. CDR3 sequence (DNA): TGTGCCAGCAGCTTAGCGGGGGGGGTCACAGATACGCAGTATTTT.

V usage is TRBV5-6 and J usage is TRBJ2-7, with 9 bases lining up with TRBD1. V dropped 5 bases and J dropped 9; count of bases not matched to a gene: 12. There are 14 residues in the CDR3. The germline CDR1 and CDR2 sequences are SGHDT and YYEEEE. The CDR3: CASRFRTGDRGQYF. The CDR3 DNA follows: TGTGCCAGCAGATTCAGGACAGGGGACCGGGGGCAGTACTTC.

V gene TRBV5-1 combines with J gene TRBJ2-1; perhaps TRBD1 as D (6 bases). With 2 bases removed from V and 5 bases from J, the gap between germline ends came to 14 bases. This CDR3 is built from 15 residues. Germline V gene lookup returns CDR1 SGHRS and CDR2 YFSETQ. The CDR3 DNA follows: TGCGCCAGCAGCTTACAGGGTTATGGGAACAATGAGCAGTTCTTC. The encoded protein is CASSLQGYGNNEQFF.

The chain employs TRBV7-9 and TRBJ2-3; possible D gene TRBD1, 6 bases. The CDR3 extends over 15 amino acids. The V and J ends lost 5 bases and 0 bases respectively, with 12 bases between them. Germline loops: CDR1 SEHNR, CDR2 FQNEAQ (reference sequence). CDR3 nucleotides: TGTGCCAGCAGCGAATCAGGGGATAGCACAGATACGCAGTATTTT. It yields the protein CASSESGDSTDTQYF.

J is TRBJ2-1 and V is TRBV4-1; D is ambiguous. The V end was cut by 0 bases, the J end by 5 bases, with 8 bases between. The CDR3 covers 14 residues. From germline, CDR1 is MGHRA and CDR2 YSYEKL. CDR3 sequence: CASSQDSPDNEQFF. As DNA, the CDR3 is TGCGCCAGCAGCCAAGATTCGCCGGACAATGAGCAGTTCTTC.

This clone showed up just once. The genes are TRBV6-5 and TRBJ2-2, with D possibly being TRBD2 (5 bases). Germline CDR1 reads MNHEY; CDR2 reads SVGAGI. The CDR3 is 14 residues long. The V end lost 0 bases, the J end lost 7 bases, and 9 bases lay between the germline ends. As DNA, the CDR3 is TGTGCCAGCAGTTACTCGGGCCGGGGCGGGGAGCTGTTTTTT. It yields the protein CASSYSGRGGELFF.

This chain links TRBV29-1 with TRBJ2-3, with D perhaps TRBD2 (6 bases). Trimming removed 6 bases from V and 3 bases from J, with 10 bases in between. Germline V gene lookup returns CDR1 SQVTM and CDR2 ANQGSEA. There are 12 residues in the CDR3. CDR3 in amino acids: CSVPAGTDTQYF. CDR3 DNA sequence: TGCAGCGTACCGGCGGGGACAGATACGCAGTATTTT.

CDR3 DNA sequence: TGTGCCAGCAGTGAAGCGCAGGGGGCTACTGAAGCTTTCTTT. It codes for CASSEAQGATEAFF. This chain uses TRBV6-1 with TRBJ1-1, with 8 bases that match TRBD1. V gave up 0 bases and J gave up 5 bases; unmatched junction bases: 2. The CDR3 has 14 amino acids. Germline CDR1 reads MNHNS; CDR2 reads SASEGT.

V gene TRBV15 combines with J gene TRBJ2-3, with a possible D match to TRBD2 (6 bases). The CDR3 covers 15 residues. The V end lost 4 bases, the J end lost 0 bases, and 11 bases lay between the germline ends. Germline CDR1 reads LNHNV; CDR2 reads YYDKDF (reference sequence). CDR3 in amino acids: CATSIGLASTDTQYF. The CDR3 nucleotides are TGTGCCACCAGCATAGGCCTAGCGAGCACAGATACGCAGTATTTT.

The rearrangement uses TRBV6-5 and TRBJ2-3, with a weak D call TRBD1 (5 bases). Germline V CDR1 and CDR2: MNHEY, SVGAGI. The germline V and J ends were trimmed by 0 bases and 6 bases, with 16 bases remaining between them. CDR3 length equals 16 residues. The DNA of the CDR3 is TGTGCCAGCAGTTACTCATTTGGGTCTGGGGCCGATACGCAGTATTTT. It is translated as CASSYSFGSGADTQYF.

The genes are TRBV5-5 and TRBJ2-3, with D perhaps TRBD1 (7 bases). Between the trimmed V and J ends, which lost 1 base and 5 bases, there was a span of 11 bases. Germline V lookup: CDR1 SGHKS, CDR2 YYEKEE (reference sequence). The CDR3 spans 14 residues. The CDR3 protein is CASSLIQGGDTQYF. The DNA of the CDR3 is TGTGCCAGCAGCTTGATCCAGGGGGGAGATACGCAGTATTTT. Filled out from reference TRBV5-5 and TRBJ2-3, the complete variable domain reads DAGVTQSPTHLIKTRGQQVTLRCSPISGHKSVSWYQQVLGQGPQFIFQYYEKEERGRGNFPDRFSARQFPNYSSELNVNALLLGDSALYLCASSLIQGGDTQYFGPGTRLTVL.

The chain carries TRBV6-6 and TRBJ1-6, with TRBD1 as a possible D gene (5 bases). Germline CDR1 reads MNHNY; CDR2 reads SVGAGI (reference sequence). This CDR3 is 14 amino acids long. Trimming left V 6 bases short and J 7 bases short, with 13 bases between. CDR3 sequence (DNA): TGTGCCAGCAGCTTTGACAGTACCAATTCACCCCTCCACTTT. Translated, it gives CASSFDSTNSPLHF.

This chain connects TRBV19 to TRBJ2-1; D is tentatively TRBD1 or TRBD2 (5 bases each). This CDR3 region has 19 residues. V gave up 0 bases and J gave up 6 bases, with 24 bases separating them. Germline V CDR1 and CDR2: LNHDA, SQIVND (reference sequence). CDR3 sequence (DNA): TGTGCCAGTAGTATAGAGAGGGGCGAACCCCTCCCCGACTCCAATGAGCAGTTCTTC. Translating it yields CASSIERGEPLPDSNEQFF.

The genes are TRBV21-1 and TRBJ2-7; the table names TRBD2, a call not compared with the DNA. TRBV21-1 is described as a pseudogene. This CDR3 is 18 amino acids long. CDR3 in DNA: TGTGCCAGCAGCACCCCGGCGGTCGCTAACACCAGTAAGTACGAGCAGTACGTC. Amino acids: CASSTPAVANTSKYEQYV.

The chain is built from TRBV5-6 and TRBJ1-2; D gene ambiguous. The CDR3 loop spans 16 amino acids. V lost 0 bases and J 4 bases, leaving 16 bases between the germline ends. Germline V lookup: CDR1 SGHDT, CDR2 YYEEEE. In DNA form, the CDR3 reads TGTGCCAGCAGCTTGGAGGTAGGGTCGGAGGTCTATGGCTACACCTTC. Amino acid sequence: CASSLEVGSEVYGYTF.

The chain links TRBV7-2 to TRBJ2-5; tentative D call: TRBD2 (6 bases). The CDR3 is 15 amino acids. CDR1 SGHTA and CDR2 FQGNSA come from the germline V gene. Trimming removed 1 base at V and 2 bases at J, with 11 bases between. DNA for the CDR3: TGTGCCAGCAGCTTAGAGGGACTTTCTCAAGAGACCCAGTACTTC. It is translated as CASSLEGLSQETQYF. Supplemented by reference TRBV7-2 and TRBJ2-5, the full variable domain reads GAGVSQSPSNKVTEKGKDVELRCDPISGHTALYWYRQSLGQGLEFLIYFQGNSAPDKSGLPSDRFSAERTGGSVSTLTIQRTQQEDSAVYLCASSLEGLSQETQYFGPGTRLLVL.

This chain uses TRBV5-5 with TRBJ2-7; 7 bases match TRBD2. The CDR3 extends over 13 amino acids. V was clipped by 1 base and J by 2 bases; unmatched bases: 0. CDR1 is SGHKS and CDR2 is YYEKEE in the germline V gene (reference sequence). For the CDR3, the DNA is TGTGCCAGCAGCTTGACTAGCGCCTACGAGCAGTACGTC. The encoded protein is CASSLTSAYEQYV.

This sequence joins TRBV5-1 and TRBJ1-2, with a tentative D call TRBD1 (6 bases). The CDR3 loop spans 13 amino acids. CDR1 and CDR2 (germline): SGHRS, YFSETQ. V gave up 3 bases and J gave up 8 bases, with 14 bases separating them. The DNA for the CDR3 is TGCGCCAGCAGCTACCGAGACAGGCGCGGCTACACCTTC. It codes for CASSYRDRRGYTF.

The J gene is TRBJ2-3, the V gene TRBV27; D is uncertain. There are 14 residues in the CDR3. Trimming stripped 6 bases from V and 1 base from J, with 11 bases between. Per germline, CDR1 MNHEY and CDR2 SMNVEV (reference sequence). CDR3: CASSEVGRTDTQYF. In DNA, the CDR3 is TGTGCCAGCAGCGAAGTAGGTCGCACAGATACGCAGTATTTT.

CDR3 residues: CASSPYSGTGGNEQFF. In nucleotides, the CDR3 is TGTGCCAGCAGTCCTTACTCCGGGACAGGAGGGAATGAGCAGTTCTTC. The genes are TRBV28 and TRBJ2-1; TRBD1 matches 8 bases. The V gene's germline CDR1 is MDHEN and CDR2 SYDVKM. This CDR3 is 16 amino acids long. V shed 5 bases, J shed 7 bases, and the junction held 13 bases outside the gene matches.

The chain links TRBV19 to TRBJ2-3; 8 positions match TRBD2. The V segment lost 1 base and the J segment 8 bases; nucleotides outside the gene matches: 11. Germline CDR1 is LNHDA and CDR2 is SQIVND (reference sequence). The CDR3 has 16 residues. The CDR3 DNA reads TGTGCCAGTAGTATAGGCACCGGGGGGGCCGCGGCTACGCAGTATTTT. Residues: CASSIGTGGAAATQYF. Drawing the rest from reference TRBV19 and TRBJ2-3, the complete variable domain is DGGITQSPKYLFRKEGQNVTLSCEQNLNHDAMYWYRQDPGQGLRLIYYSQIVNDFQKGDIAEGYSVSREKKESFPLTVTSAQKNPTAFYLCASSIGTGGAAATQYFGPGTRLTVL.

The V and J genes are TRBV7-2 and TRBJ2-3; D is unresolved. The CDR3 runs to 13 residues. Germline-derived CDR1 and CDR2 are SGHTA and FQGNSA. Trimming took off 1 base at V and 4 bases at J, with 6 bases between the two ends. The chain's CDR3 is CASSLVGADTQYF. In DNA, the CDR3 is TGTGCCAGCAGCTTAGTAGGTGCAGATACGCAGTATTTT.

This clone was observed a handful of times. The rearrangement uses TRBV4-2 and TRBJ2-1; 7 bases line up with TRBD1. This CDR3 contains 14 residues. V gave up 3 bases and J gave up 10 bases; unmatched junction bases: 9. Germline CDR1 and CDR2: LGHNA and YNFKEQ. The CDR3 bases are TGTGCCAGCAGCCAGGGAGACAGGGCAAGGGAGCAGTTCTTC. Translation: CASSQGDRAREQFF.

This clone was seen once. V gene TRBV2 combines with J gene TRBJ2-6; the D gene is possibly TRBD2 (6 bases). Between the trimmed V and J ends, which lost 4 bases and 0 bases, there was a span of 10 bases. In germline, CDR1 is SNHLY, CDR2 FYNNEI. The CDR3 contains 16 residues. The CDR3 DNA reads as TGTGCCAGCAGTGCGGAGGGCCTCTCTGGGGCCAACGTCCTGACTTTC. Translated: CASSAEGLSGANVLTF.

In this sample, this clone turned up once. The DNA for the CDR3 is TGTGCCAGCAGCTTATGGCGGGGGGCCCACGGGGAGCTGTTTTTT. Amino acid sequence: CASSLWRGAHGELFF. The V and J genes are TRBV11-1 and TRBJ2-2, with 8 bases aligning to TRBD2. The CDR3 loop spans 15 amino acids. The V and J ends lost 2 bases and 7 bases, in that order; junction bases with no gene match: 6. Germline-derived CDR1 and CDR2 are SGHAT and FQDESV (reference sequence).

V and J are TRBV30 and TRBJ2-5; the D is unclear. This CDR3 is built from 11 residues. V dropped 5 bases and J dropped 5 bases, with 9 bases sitting between them. Germline loops: CDR1 GTSNPN, CDR2 SVGIG (reference sequence). The CDR3 region is CAWAGPETQYF. CDR3 nucleotides: TGTGCCTGGGCTGGGCCGGAGACCCAGTACTTC.

The chain uses TRBV2 and TRBJ2-6; 7 bases align to TRBD1. CDR1 and CDR2 from the germline V gene are SNHLY and FYNNEI. There are 15 residues in the CDR3. The DNA for the CDR3 is TGTGCTACAGGGGATGGTTGGTCTGGGGCCAACGTCCTGACTTTC. Its translation: CATGDGWSGANVLTF.